What follows describes a single TCR beta chain. The CDR3 is made up of 16 amino acids. Trimming took off 1 base at V and 4 bases at J, with 14 bases between the two ends. The germline V gene encodes CDR1 SGHTA and CDR2 FQGNSA. MiXCR, applied by TCRdb to the reads, yields one record per CDR3 protein. The table includes about 450,000 distinct CDR3 sequences, approximately 31% detected once. These data belong to a study of T cell repertoires in cytomegalovirus infection. As for the study in general: Evidence of both CMV infection and a matching HLA type came from public TCR beta signatures.

This sequence joins TRBV7-2 and TRBJ1-5; unclear D gene. The sequence came from a human donor in good health (CMV status not recorded). Some clones in this sample may be carry-over from other donors' samples. The sample consisted of PBMCs. In DNA form, the CDR3 reads TGTGCCAGCAGCTTAGTGGCAGGCAAGGGTAATCAGCCCCAGCATTTT. Protein: CASSLVAGKGNQPQHF.